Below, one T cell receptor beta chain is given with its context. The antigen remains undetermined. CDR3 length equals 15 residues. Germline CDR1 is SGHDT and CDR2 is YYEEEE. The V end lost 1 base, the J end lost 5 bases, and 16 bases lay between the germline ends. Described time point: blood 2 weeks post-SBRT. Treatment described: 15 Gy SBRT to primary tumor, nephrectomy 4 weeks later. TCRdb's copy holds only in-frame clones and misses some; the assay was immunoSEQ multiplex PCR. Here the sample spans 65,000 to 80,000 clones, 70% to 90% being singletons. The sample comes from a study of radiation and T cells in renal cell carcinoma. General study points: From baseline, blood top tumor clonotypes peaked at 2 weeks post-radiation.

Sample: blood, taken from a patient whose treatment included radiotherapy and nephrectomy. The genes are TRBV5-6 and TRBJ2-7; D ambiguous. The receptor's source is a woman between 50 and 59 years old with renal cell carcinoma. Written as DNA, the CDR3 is TGTGCCAGCAGCTTGTCTCCCGATCCGAGCCACGAGCAGTACTTC. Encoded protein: CASSLSPDPSHEQYF.